The clone carrying this T cell receptor beta chain showed up just a few times. Its cognate antigen is unknown. This specimen comes from a study of T-cell reconstitution after alpha-beta-depleted transplantation in children. Study results and caveats: T cells produced anew were the main source of T-cell counts and diversity one year after transplant. Approximately two months post-transplant, alpha-beta T cells reportedly originated from several hundred expanded graft clones.

Unique molecular identifiers were incorporated into the prepared TCRbeta library. TCRdb reprocessed the PCR reads with MiXCR, giving one entry per CDR3 protein. Seen here are 250,000 to 300,000 distinct CDR3 sequences, roughly 7.8% observed once, and the top ten hold approximately 9%. The V gene end was trimmed by 6 bases and the J gene end by 2 bases; junction bases not matched to a gene: 7. This CDR3 is built from 15 residues. Germline CDR1 and CDR2: MNHEY and SVGEGT. The chain has TRBV6-2 or TRBV6-3 and TRBJ2-3; 8 bases align to TRBD2. The specimen comprised peripheral blood, sampled 360 days after TCRalphabeta/CD19-depleted stem cell transplant. This receptor was identified in a female patient between 2 and 15 years old who had a stem cell transplant for Fanconi anemia, so the T cells may come from the graft donor. This chain's CDR3 is CASRQPGLVTDTQYF. CDR3 DNA: TGTGCCAGCAGACAACCGGGACTAGTCACAGATACGCAGTATTTT.